A selection of T cell receptor beta chains follows, all from one sample in a study of OX40 agonist ivuxolimab in advanced cancers. Here immunoSEQ multiplex PCR was the method, and the copy in TCRdb shows in-frame clones only, minus some. The sample holds 76,000 or so clones, 85% to 90% seen once. The sequencing here drew on CD4+ or CD8+ T cells sorted from blood, taken in a trial of the OX40 agonist ivuxolimab. All receptors come from an adult with an advanced solid tumor such as melanoma, head and neck, liver or kidney cancer. The CDR3 runs from the conserved cysteine through the conserved F or W. D genes are given only for firm matches. Some rows mark clone size as missing; the rest say once, few, many or name a class of expanded clone.

j_call v_call clone_size d_call cdr3_aa cdr3_nt
TRBJ2-7 TRBV30 NA NA CAWSVGGSSYEQYF TGTGCCTGGAGTGTAGGAGGCAGCTCCTACGAGCAGTACTTC
TRBJ2-2 TRBV7-2 NA NA CASSPGPGELFF TGTGCCAGCAGCCCTGGTCCCGGGGAGCTGTTTTTT
TRBJ2-3 TRBV7-2 NA NA CASSKWASSTDTQYF TGTGCCAGCAGCAAATGGGCGAGCAGCACAGATACGCAGTATTTT
TRBJ2-7 TRBV28 NA TRBD1 CASSPIRQGNEQYF TGTGCCAGCAGTCCGATCCGACAGGGAAACGAGCAGTACTTC
TRBJ1-2 TRBV19 once NA CASSRREEGYTF TGTGCCAGTAGTAGGAGGGAGGAAGGCTACACCTTC
TRBJ1-2 TRBV6-4 few NA CASSADRSTYGYTF TGTGCCAGCAGCGCCGACAGGAGCACATATGGCTACACCTTC
TRBJ2-1 TRBV5-6 NA NA CASSSTRSNRDNEQFF TGTGCCAGCAGCTCAACTCGATCTAACAGGGACAATGAGCAGTTCTTC
TRBJ2-7 TRBV6-6 NA TRBD2 CASSYGRERSYEQYF TGTGCCAGCAGTTACGGGCGGGAGCGCTCCTACGAGCAGTACTTC
TRBJ1-5 TRBV10-3 once NA CAISESGGFQPQHF TGTGCCATCAGTGAGTCTGGGGGGTTTCAGCCCCAGCATTTT
TRBJ1-1 TRBV6-5 NA NA CASSLTGTGTEAFF TGTGCCAGCAGTCTAACAGGGACGGGCACTGAAGCTTTCTTT
TRBJ2-3 TRBV30 NA TRBD2 CAWSGASGTSTDTQYF TGTGCCTGGAGTGGGGCTAGCGGGACGAGCACAGATACGCAGTATTTT
TRBJ2-1 TRBV4-2 once TRBD1 CASSQGQGLNEQFF TGTGCCAGCAGCCAAGGACAGGGCCTCAATGAGCAGTTCTTC
TRBJ2-3 TRBV14 NA NA CASSQVVGSPKDTQYF TGTGCCAGCAGCCAAGTGGTTGGGTCCCCGAAAGATACGCAGTATTTT
TRBJ2-4 TRBV27 NA TRBD2 CASSPLLTGTSDENIQYF TGTGCCAGCAGTCCTCTCCTAACCGGGACTAGCGATGAAAACATTCAGTACTTC
TRBJ2-7 TRBV29-1 once TRBD1 CSASGGDYYEQYF TGCAGCGCCTCAGGGGGCGACTATTACGAGCAGTACTTC
TRBJ2-1 TRBV21-1 NA NA CASSKAGREGTLAGGYNEQFF TGTGCCAGCAGCAAAGCTGGTCGGGAGGGGACGTTGGCTGGGGGGTACAATGAGCAGTTCTTC
TRBJ1-4 TRBV1 NA NA CTSGTGIEEKLFF TGCACCAGCGGGACAGGGATAGAAGAAAAACTGTTTTTT
TRBJ2-2 TRBV7-6 NA NA CASSFRRGEELFF TGTGCCAGCAGCTTCCGGAGGGGCGAGGAGCTGTTTTTT
TRBJ1-3 TRBV18 NA NA CASSPPTGILGGNTIYF TGTGCCAGCTCACCACCGACGGGGATTCTAGGTGGAAACACCATATATTTT